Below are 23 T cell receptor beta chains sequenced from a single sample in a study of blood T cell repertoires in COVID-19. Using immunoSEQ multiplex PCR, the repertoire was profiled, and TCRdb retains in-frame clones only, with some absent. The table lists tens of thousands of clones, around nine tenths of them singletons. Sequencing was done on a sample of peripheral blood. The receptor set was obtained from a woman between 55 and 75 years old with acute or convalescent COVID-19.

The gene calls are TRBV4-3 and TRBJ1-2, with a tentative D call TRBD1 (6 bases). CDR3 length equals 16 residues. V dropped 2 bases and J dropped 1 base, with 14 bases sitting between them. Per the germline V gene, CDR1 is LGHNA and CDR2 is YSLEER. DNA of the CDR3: TGCGCCAGCAGCCAAATAGGAGGCAGGGGTAACTATGGCTACACCTTC. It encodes CASSQIGGRGNYGYTF.

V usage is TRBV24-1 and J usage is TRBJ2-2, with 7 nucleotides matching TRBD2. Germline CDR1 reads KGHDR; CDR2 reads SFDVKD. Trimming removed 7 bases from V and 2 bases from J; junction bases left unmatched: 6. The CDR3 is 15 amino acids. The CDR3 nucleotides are TGTGCCACCAGAGCCAGCGGGACCAACACCGGGGAGCTGTTTTTT. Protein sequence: CATRASGTNTGELFF.

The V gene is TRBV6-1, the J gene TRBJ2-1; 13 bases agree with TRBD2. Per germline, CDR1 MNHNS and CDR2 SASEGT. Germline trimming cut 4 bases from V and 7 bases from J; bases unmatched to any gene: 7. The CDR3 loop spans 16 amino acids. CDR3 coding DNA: TGTGCCAGCAGTGCCAGGACTAGCGGGAGTCGTAATGAGCAGTTCTTC. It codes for CASSARTSGSRNEQFF.

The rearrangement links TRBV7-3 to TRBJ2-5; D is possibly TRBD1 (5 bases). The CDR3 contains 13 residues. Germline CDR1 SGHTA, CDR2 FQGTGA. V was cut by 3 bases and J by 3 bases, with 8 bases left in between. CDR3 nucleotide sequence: TGTGCCAGCAGCTTCTCCAGGGAAGAGACCCAGTACTTC. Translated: CASSFSREETQYF.

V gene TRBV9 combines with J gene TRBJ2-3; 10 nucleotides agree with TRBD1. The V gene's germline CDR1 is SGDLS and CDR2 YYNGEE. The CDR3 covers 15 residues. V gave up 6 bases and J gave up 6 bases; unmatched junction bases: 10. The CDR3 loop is CASTPDGQGVDTQYF. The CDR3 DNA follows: TGTGCCAGCACGCCTGACGGACAGGGGGTTGATACGCAGTATTTT.

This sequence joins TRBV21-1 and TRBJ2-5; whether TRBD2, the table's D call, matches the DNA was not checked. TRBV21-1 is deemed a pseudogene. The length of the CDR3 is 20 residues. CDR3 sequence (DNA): TGTGCCAGCAGCACTGACAGGTTGAAGGCTAGCGGGAGGGCTCAAGAGACCCAGTACTTC. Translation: CASSTDRLKASGRAQETQYF.

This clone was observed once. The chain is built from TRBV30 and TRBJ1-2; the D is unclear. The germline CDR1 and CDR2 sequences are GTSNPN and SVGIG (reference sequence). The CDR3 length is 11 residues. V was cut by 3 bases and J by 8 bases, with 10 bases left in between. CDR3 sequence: CAWRDGIGYTF. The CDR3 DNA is TGTGCCTGGAGAGACGGGATCGGCTACACCTTC.

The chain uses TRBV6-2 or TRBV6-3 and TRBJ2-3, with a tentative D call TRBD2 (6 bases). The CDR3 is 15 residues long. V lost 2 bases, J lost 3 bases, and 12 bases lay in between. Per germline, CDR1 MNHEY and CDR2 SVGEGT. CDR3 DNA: TGTGCCAGCAGTTACCCGGGAGAAGGGACAGATACGCAGTATTTT. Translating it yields CASSYPGEGTDTQYF.

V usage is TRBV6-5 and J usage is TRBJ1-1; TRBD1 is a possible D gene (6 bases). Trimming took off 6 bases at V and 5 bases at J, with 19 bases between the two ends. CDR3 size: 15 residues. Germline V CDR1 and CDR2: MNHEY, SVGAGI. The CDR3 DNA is TGTGCCAGCAGCCCACACGAGCAGGGGAAAACTGAAGCTTTCTTT. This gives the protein CASSPHEQGKTEAFF.

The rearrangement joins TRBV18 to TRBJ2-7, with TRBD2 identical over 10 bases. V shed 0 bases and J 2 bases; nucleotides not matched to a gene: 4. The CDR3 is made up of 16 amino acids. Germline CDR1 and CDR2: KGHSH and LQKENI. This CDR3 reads CASSPPPSGRPYEQYV. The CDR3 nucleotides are TGTGCCAGCTCACCACCCCCTAGCGGGAGACCCTACGAGCAGTACGTC.

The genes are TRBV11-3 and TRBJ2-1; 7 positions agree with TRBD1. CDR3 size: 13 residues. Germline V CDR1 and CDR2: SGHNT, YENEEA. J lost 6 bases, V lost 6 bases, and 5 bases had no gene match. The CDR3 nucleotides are TGTGCCAGCAGGGTACAGGGGAGCAATGAGCAGTTCTTC. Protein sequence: CASRVQGSNEQFF.

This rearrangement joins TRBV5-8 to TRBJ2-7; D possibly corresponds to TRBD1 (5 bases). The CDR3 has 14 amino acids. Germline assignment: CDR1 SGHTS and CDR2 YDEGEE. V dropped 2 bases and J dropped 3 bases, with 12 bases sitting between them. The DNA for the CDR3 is TGTGCCAGCAGCTTAACAGGAAAACTCTACGAGCAGTACGTC. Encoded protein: CASSLTGKLYEQYV.

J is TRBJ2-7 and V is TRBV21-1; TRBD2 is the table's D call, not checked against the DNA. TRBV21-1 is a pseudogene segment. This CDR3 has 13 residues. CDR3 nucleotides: TGTGCCAGCAGCAAAGCTATCTCGGTCGAGCAGTACGTC. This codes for CASSKAISVEQYV.

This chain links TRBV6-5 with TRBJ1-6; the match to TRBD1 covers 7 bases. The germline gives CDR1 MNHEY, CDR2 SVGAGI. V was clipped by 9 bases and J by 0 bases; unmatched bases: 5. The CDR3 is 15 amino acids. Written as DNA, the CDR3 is TGTGCCAGTGGGACAGCCACCTCCTATAATTCACCCCTCCACTTT. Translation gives CASGTATSYNSPLHF.

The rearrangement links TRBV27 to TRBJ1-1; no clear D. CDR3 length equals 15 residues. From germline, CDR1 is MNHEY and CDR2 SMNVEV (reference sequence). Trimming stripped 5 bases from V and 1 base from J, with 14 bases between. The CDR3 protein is CASSKTRGGNTEAFF. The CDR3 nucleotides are TGTGCCAGCAGTAAAACCCGCGGAGGGAACACTGAAGCTTTCTTT.

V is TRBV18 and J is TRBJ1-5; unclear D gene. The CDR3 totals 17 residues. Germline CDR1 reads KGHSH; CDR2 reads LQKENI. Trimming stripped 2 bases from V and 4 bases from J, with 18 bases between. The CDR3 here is CASSPVAPGPRNQPQHF. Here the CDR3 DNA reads TGTGCCAGCTCACCAGTAGCGCCGGGTCCACGAAATCAGCCCCAGCATTTT.

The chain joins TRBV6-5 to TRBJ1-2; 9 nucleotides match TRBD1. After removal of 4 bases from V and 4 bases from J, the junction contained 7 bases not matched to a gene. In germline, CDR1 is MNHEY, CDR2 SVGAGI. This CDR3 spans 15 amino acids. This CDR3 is CASSSLTGGSYGYTF. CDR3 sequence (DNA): TGTGCCAGCAGTTCCCTGACAGGGGGATCCTATGGCTACACCTTC.

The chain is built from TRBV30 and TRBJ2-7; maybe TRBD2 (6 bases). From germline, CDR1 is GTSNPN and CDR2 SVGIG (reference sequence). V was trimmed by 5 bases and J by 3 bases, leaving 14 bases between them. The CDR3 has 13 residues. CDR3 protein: CAWSSGLDYEQYV. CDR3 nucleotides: TGTGCCTGGTCATCGGGACTTGACTACGAGCAGTACGTC.

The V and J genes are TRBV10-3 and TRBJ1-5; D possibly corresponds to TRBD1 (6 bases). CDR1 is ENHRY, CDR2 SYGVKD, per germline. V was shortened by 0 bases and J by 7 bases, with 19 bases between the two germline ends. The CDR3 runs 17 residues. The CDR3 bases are TGTGCCATCAGTGAGTCCCAAACCCCAGGGGTTCGGCAGCCCCAGCATTTT. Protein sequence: CAISESQTPGVRQPQHF.

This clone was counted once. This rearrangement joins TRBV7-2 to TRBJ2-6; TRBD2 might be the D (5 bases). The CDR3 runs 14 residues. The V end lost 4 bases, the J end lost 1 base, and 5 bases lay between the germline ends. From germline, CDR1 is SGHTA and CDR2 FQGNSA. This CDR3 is CASSSGSGANVLTF. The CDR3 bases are TGTGCCAGCAGCTCGGGATCTGGGGCCAACGTCCTGACTTTC.

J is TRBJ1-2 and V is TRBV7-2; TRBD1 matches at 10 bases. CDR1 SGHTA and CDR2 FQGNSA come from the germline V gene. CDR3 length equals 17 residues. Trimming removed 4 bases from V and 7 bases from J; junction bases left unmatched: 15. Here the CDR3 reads CASSSYGGVTGGSGYTF. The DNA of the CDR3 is TGTGCCAGCAGCTCCTACGGGGGTGTGACAGGGGGCAGTGGCTACACCTTC.

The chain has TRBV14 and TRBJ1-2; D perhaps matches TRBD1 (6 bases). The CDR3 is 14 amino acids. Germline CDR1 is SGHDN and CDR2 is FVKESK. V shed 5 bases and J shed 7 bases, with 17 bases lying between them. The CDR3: CASSSRGALRGYTF. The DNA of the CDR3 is TGTGCCAGCAGCTCACGGGGGGCGCTCCGTGGCTACACCTTC.

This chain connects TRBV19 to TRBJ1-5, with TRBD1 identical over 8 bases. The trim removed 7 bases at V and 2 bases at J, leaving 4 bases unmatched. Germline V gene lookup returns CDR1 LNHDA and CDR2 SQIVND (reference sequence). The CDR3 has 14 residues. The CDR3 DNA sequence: TGTGCCAGTAATAAGGACAGGGGCAATCAGCCCCAGCATTTT. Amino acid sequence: CASNKDRGNQPQHF.